What follows is one TCR beta chain and its context. The data were obtained in a study of blood T cell repertoires in COVID-19. Only in-frame clones appear in the TCRdb table, and some are missing; sequencing was by immunoSEQ multiplex PCR. The sample contains under 350,000 clones, around 88% of which appear only once. Germline V gene sequence: CDR1 SGHRS, CDR2 YFSETQ. V lost 0 bases and J lost 0, with 10 bases in between. The CDR3 consists of 16 residues. The sequenced sample was peripheral blood. J is TRBJ2-1 and V is TRBV5-1, with D perhaps matching TRBD1 (6 bases). The TCR comes from a man aged 40-55 years with acute or convalescent COVID-19. Here the CDR3 reads CASSLETGTSYNEQFF. The CDR3 DNA sequence: TGCGCCAGCAGCTTGGAAACAGGGACCTCCTACAATGAGCAGTTCTTC.